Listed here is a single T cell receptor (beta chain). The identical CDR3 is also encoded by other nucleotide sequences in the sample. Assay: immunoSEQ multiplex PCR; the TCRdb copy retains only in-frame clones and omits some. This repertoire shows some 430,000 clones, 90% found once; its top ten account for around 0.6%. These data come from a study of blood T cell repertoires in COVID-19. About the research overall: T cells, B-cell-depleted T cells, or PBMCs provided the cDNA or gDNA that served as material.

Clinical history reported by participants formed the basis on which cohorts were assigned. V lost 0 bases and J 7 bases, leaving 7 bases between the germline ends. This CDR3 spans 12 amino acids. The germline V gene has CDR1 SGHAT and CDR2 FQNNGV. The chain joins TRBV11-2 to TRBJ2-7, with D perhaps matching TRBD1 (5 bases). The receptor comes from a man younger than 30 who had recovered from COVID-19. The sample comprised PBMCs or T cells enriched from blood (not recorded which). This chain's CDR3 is CASSLDPGEQYF. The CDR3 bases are TGTGCCAGCAGCTTAGACCCAGGGGAGCAGTACTTC.